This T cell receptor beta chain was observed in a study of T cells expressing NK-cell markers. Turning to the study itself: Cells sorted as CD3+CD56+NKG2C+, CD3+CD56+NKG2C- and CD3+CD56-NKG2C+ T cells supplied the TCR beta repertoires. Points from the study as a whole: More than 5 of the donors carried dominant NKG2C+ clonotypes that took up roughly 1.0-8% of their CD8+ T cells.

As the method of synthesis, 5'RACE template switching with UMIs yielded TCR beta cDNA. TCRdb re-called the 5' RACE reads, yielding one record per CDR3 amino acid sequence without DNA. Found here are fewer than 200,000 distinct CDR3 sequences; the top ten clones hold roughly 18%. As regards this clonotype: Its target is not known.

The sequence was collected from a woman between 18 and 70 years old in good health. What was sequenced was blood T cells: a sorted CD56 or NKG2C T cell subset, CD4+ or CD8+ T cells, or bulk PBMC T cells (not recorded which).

The CDR3: CSAMPGGTNTGELFF. The chain employs TRBV20-1 and TRBJ2-2; TCRdb's D call, TRBD1, is unchecked because there is no DNA. Per germline, CDR1 DFQATT and CDR2 SNEGSKA (reference sequence). This CDR3 region has 15 residues.